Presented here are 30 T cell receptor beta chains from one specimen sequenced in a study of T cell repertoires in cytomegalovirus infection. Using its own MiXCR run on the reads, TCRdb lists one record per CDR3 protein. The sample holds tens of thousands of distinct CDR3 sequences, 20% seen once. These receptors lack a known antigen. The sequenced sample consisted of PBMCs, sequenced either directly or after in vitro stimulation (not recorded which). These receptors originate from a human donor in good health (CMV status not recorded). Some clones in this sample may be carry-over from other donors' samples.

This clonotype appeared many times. CDR3 residues: CASSPGPGQGPYEQYF. The CDR3, as DNA: TGTGCCAGCAGCCCCGGCCCGGGACAGGGCCCCTACGAGCAGTACTTC. This chain links TRBV6-5 with TRBJ2-7; TRBD1 agrees at 9 bases. Germline CDR1 is MNHEY and CDR2 is SVGAGI. The CDR3 is made up of 16 amino acids. V lost 6 bases and J lost 2; bases outside the gene matches: 11.

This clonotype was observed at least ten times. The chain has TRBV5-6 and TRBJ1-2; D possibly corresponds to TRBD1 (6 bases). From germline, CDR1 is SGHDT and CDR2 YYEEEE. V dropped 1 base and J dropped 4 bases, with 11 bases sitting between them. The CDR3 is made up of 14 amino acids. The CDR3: CASSLPGGGYGYTF. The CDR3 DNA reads TGTGCCAGCAGCTTGCCCGGGGGCGGCTATGGCTACACCTTC.

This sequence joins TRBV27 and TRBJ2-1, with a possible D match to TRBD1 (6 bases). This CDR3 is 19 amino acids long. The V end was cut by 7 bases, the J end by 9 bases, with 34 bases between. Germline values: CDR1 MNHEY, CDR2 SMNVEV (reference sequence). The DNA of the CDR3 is TGTGCCAGCACCAAATGGGGGATGATGGAGACAGGTAGGACGGCTGAGCAGTTCTTC. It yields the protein CASTKWGMMETGRTAEQFF.

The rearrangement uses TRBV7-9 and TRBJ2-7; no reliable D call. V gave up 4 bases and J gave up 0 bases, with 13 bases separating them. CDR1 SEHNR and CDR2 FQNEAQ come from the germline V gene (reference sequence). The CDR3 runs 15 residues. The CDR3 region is CASSYPGKSSYEQYF. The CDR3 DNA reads TGTGCCAGCAGCTACCCCGGCAAGAGCTCCTACGAGCAGTACTTC.

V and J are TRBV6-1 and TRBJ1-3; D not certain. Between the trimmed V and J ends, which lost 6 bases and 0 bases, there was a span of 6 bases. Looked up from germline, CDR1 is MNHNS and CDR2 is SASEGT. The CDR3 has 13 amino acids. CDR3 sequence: CASSQRSGNTIYF. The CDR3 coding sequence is TGTGCCAGCAGCCAGCGCTCTGGAAACACCATATATTTT.

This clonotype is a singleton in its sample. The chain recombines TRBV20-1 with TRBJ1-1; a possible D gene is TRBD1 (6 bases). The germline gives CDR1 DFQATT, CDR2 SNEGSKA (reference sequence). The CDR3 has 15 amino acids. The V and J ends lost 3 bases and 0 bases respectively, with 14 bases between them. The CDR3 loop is CSASLGRGVNTEAFF. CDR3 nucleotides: TGCAGTGCTAGTTTGGGTAGGGGGGTGAACACTGAAGCTTTCTTT.

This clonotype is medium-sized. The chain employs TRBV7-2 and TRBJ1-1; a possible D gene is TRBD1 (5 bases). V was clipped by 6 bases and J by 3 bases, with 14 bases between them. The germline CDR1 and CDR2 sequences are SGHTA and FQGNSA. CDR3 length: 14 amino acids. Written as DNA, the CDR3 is TGTGCCAGCAGGGGACGTAACGGGTACACTGAAGCTTTCTTT. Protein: CASRGRNGYTEAFF. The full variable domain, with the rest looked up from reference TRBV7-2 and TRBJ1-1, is GAGVSQSPSNKVTEKGKDVELRCDPISGHTALYWYRQSLGQGLEFLIYFQGNSAPDKSGLPSDRFSAERTGGSVSTLTIQRTQQEDSAVYLCASRGRNGYTEAFFGQGTRLTVV.

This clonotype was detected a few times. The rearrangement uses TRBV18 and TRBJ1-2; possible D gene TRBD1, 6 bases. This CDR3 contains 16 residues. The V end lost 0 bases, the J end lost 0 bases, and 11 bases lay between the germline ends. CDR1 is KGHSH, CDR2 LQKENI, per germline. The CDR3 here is CASSPPGAEANYGYTF. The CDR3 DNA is TGTGCCAGCTCACCACCGGGGGCGGAGGCTAACTATGGCTACACCTTC. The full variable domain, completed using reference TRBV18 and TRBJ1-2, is NAGVMQNPRHLVRRRGQEARLRCSPMKGHSHVYWYRQLPEEGLKFMVYLQKENIIDESGMPKERFSAEFPKEGPSILRIQQVVRGDSAAYFCASSPPGAEANYGYTFGSGTRLTVV.

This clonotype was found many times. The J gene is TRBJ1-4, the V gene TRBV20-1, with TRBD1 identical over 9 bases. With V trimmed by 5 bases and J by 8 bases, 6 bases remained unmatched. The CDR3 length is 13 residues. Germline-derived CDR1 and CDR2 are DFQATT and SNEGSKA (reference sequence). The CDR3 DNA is TGCAGTGCTCCGGGACAGGGAGGAGAAAAACTGTTTTTT. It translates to CSAPGQGGEKLFF.

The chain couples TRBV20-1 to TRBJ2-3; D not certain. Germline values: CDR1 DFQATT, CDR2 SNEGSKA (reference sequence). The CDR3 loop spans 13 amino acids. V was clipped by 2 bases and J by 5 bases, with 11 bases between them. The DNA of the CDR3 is TGCAGTGCTAGAAACGGCGGCGGAGATACGCAGTATTTT. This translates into CSARNGGGDTQYF.

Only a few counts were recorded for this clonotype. The CDR3 is CASSTGTSYEQYF. The CDR3 DNA reads TGTGCCAGCAGTACCGGGACATCCTACGAGCAGTACTTC. The chain has TRBV9 and TRBJ2-7; D is possibly TRBD1 (6 bases). Trimming removed 5 bases at V and 1 base at J, with 10 bases between. The CDR3 has 13 residues. Germline CDR1 and CDR2: SGDLS and YYNGEE.

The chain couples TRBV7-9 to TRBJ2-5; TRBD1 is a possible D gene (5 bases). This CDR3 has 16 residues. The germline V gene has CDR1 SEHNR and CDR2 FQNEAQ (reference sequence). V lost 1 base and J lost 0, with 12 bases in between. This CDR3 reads CASSLGGSGYQETQYF. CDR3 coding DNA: TGTGCCAGCAGCTTAGGCGGCTCAGGGTACCAAGAGACCCAGTACTTC.

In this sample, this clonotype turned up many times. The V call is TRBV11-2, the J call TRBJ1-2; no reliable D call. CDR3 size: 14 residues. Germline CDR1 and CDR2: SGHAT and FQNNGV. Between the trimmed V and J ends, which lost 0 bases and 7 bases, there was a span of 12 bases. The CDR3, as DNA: TGTGCCAGCAGCTTAGATTTAGCATATCGTGGCTACACCTTC. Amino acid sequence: CASSLDLAYRGYTF.

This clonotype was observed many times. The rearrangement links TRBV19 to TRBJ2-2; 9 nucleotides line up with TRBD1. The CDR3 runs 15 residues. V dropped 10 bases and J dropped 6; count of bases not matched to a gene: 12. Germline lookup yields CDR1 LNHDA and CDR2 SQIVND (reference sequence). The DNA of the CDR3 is TGTGCCACCACGTCCCGGGACAGGGCGGCCGGGGAGCTGTTTTTT. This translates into CATTSRDRAAGELFF. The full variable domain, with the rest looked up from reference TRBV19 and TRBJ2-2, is DGGITQSPKYLFRKEGQNVTLSCEQNLNHDAMYWYRQDPGQGLRLIYYSQIVNDFQKGDIAEGYSVSREKKESFPLTVTSAQKNPTAFYLCATTSRDRAAGELFFGEGSRLTVL.

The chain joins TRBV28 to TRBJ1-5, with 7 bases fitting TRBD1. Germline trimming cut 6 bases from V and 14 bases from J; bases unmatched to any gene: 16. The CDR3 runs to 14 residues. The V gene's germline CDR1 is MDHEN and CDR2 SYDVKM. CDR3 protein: CASSRTLRDSPKHF. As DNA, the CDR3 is TGTGCCAGCAGCCGCACCCTTCGGGACAGCCCGAAGCATTTT.

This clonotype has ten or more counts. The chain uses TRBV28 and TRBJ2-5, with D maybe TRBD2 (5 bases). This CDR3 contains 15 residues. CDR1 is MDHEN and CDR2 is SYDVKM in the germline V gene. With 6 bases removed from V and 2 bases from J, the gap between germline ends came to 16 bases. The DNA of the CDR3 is TGTGCCAGCAGCCCCAGGACTCTTACTCAAGAGACCCAGTACTTC. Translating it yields CASSPRTLTQETQYF.

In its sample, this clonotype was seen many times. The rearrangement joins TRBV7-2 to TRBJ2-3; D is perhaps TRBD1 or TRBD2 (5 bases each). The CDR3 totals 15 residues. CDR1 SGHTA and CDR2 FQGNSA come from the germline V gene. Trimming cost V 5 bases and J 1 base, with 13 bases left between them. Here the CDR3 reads CASSPGAMGTDTQYF. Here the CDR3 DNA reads TGTGCCAGCAGCCCCGGGGCTATGGGCACAGATACGCAGTATTTT.

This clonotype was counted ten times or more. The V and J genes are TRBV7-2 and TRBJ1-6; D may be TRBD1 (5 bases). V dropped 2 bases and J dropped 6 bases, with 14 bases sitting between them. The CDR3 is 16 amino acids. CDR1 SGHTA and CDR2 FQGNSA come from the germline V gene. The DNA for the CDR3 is TGTGCCAGCAGCTTAATGGGGACCGCCTCTAATTCACCCCTCCACTTT. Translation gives CASSLMGTASNSPLHF.

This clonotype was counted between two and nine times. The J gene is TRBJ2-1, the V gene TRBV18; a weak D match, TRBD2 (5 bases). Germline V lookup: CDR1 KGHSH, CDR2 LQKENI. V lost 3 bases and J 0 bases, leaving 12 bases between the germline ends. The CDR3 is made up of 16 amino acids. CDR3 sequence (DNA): TGTGCCAGCTCACCGACACGGGATCTCTCCTACAATGAGCAGTTCTTC. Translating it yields CASSPTRDLSYNEQFF.

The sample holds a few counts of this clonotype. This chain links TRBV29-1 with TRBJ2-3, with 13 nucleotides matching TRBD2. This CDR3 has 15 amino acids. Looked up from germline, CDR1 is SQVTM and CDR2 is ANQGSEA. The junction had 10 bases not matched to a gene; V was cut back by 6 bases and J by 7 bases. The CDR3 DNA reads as TGCAGCGTCTCCGGGACTAGCGGGACCACGAATACGCAGTATTTT. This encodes CSVSGTSGTTNTQYF.

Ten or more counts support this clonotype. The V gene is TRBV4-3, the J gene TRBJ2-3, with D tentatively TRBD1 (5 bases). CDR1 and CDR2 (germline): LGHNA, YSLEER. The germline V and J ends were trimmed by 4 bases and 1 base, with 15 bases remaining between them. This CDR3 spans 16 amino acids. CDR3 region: CASSLGPITRTDTQYF. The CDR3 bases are TGCGCCAGCAGCCTGGGGCCCATCACACGCACAGATACGCAGTATTTT.

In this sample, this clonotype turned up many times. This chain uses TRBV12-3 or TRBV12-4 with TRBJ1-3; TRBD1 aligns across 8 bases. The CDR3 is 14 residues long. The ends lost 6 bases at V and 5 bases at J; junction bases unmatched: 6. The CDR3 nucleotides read TGTGCCAGCAGCCCCCAGGGGGCCAGAAACACCATATATTTT. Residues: CASSPQGARNTIYF.

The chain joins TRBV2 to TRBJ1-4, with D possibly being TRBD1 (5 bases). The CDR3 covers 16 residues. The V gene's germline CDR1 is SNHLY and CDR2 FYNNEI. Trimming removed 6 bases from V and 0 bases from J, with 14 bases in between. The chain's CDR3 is CASSPGQRATNEKLFF. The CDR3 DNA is TGTGCCAGCAGCCCGGGGCAGAGGGCAACTAATGAAAAACTGTTTTTT.

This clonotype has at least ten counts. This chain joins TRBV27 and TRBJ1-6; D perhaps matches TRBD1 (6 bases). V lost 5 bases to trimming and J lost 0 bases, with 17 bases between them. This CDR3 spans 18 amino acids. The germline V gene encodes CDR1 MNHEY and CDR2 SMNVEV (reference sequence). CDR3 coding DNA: TGTGCCAGCAGTCCCCGACAGGTTGCCAGCTCCTATAATTCACCCCTCCACTTT. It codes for CASSPRQVASSYNSPLHF.

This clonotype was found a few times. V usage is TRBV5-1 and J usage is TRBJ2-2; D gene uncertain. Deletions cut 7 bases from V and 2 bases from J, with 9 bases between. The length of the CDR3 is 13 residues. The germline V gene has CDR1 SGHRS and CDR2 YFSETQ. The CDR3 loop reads CASFTRNTGELFF. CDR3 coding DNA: TGCGCCAGCTTCACCCGCAACACCGGGGAGCTGTTTTTT. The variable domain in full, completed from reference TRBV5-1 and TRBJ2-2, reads KAGVTQTPRYLIKTRGQQVTLSCSPISGHRSVSWYQQTPGQGLQFLFEYFSETQRNKGNFPGRFSGRQFSNSRSEMNVSTLELGDSALYLCASFTRNTGELFFGEGSRLTVL.

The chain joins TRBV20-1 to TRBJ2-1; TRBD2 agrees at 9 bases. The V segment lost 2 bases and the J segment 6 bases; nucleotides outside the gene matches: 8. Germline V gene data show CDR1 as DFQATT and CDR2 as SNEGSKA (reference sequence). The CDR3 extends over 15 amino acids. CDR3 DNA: TGCAGTGCTAGACCTCCGGGACTAGCTTCCAATGAGCAGTTCTTC. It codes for CSARPPGLASNEQFF.

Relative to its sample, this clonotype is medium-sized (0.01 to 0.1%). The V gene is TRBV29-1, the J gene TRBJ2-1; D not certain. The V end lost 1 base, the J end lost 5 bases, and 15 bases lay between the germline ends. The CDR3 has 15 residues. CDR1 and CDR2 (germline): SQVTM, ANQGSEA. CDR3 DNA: TGCAGCGTTGAAGGAGACTTGAGTATAGACAATGAGCAGTTCTTC. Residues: CSVEGDLSIDNEQFF.

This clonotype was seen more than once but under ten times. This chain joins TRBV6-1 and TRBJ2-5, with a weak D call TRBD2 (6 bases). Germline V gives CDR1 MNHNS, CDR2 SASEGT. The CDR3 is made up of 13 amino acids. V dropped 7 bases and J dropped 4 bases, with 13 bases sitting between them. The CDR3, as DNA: TGTGCCAGCAAAGTGGAGGGCCCAGAGACCCAGTACTTC. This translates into CASKVEGPETQYF.

This chain's CDR3 is CASSQSRRSTNEKLFF. The CDR3 region has the DNA TGTGCCAGCAGTCAGAGTAGAAGATCAACTAATGAAAAACTGTTTTTT. This sequence joins TRBV12-3 or TRBV12-4 and TRBJ1-4; D ambiguous. The CDR3 has 16 amino acids. Deletions cut 5 bases from V and 0 bases from J, with 13 bases between.

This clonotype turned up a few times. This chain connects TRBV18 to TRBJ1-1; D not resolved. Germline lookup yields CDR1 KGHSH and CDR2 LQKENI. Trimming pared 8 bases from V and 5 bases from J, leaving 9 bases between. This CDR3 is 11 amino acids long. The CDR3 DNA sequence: TGTGCCAGCGCGAAGGGTACTGAAGCTTTCTTT. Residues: CASAKGTEAFF. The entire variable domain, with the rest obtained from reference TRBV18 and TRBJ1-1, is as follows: NAGVMQNPRHLVRRRGQEARLRCSPMKGHSHVYWYRQLPEEGLKFMVYLQKENIIDESGMPKERFSAEFPKEGPSILRIQQVVRGDSAAYFCASAKGTEAFFGQGTRLTVV.